One and the same sample provided the 29 T cell receptor beta chains below, sequenced in a study of cytomegalovirus exposure and HLA in healthy donors. Primers included in the PCR were 60 Vbeta and 13 Jbeta primers. The repertoire was sequenced with immunoSEQ multiplex PCR; TCRdb's copy has only in-frame clones and lacks some. The sample shows around 110,000 clones, about four fifths of them seen only once. The sample consisted of PBMCs. Receptors originate from a woman aged 45-60 years in good health and CMV-seropositive.

The V gene is TRBV29-1, the J gene TRBJ2-3; 9 positions agree with TRBD2. J lost 3 bases, V lost 2 bases, and 12 bases had no gene match. The CDR3 runs to 17 residues. CDR1 and CDR2 from the germline V gene are SQVTM and ANQGSEA. The CDR3 sequence is CSVEKGQLAGRTDTQYF. CDR3 DNA: TGCAGCGTTGAAAAAGGTCAGCTAGCGGGGAGGACAGATACGCAGTATTTT.

Only a few counts were recorded for this clone. V is TRBV5-1 and J is TRBJ2-1; unclear D gene. Germline lookup yields CDR1 SGHRS and CDR2 YFSETQ. V was shortened by 3 bases and J by 5 bases, with 3 bases between the two germline ends. The length of the CDR3 is 11 residues. For the CDR3, the DNA is TGCGCCAGCAGCTATAACAATGAGCAGTTCTTC. Protein product: CASSYNNEQFF.

The chain links TRBV19 to TRBJ2-7; 7 positions match TRBD1. The CDR3 has 14 residues. The germline gives CDR1 LNHDA, CDR2 SQIVND (reference sequence). V was pared by 6 bases and J by 0 bases, with 5 bases of the junction left unmatched. CDR3 bases: TGTGCCAGTAGCCATCGGGACAGCTCCTACGAGCAGTACTTC. Its translation is CASSHRDSSYEQYF.

This clone was observed a handful of times. The same CDR3 is also encoded by other DNA sequences in this sample. The chain combines TRBV4-2 with TRBJ1-1; TRBD1 might be the D (5 bases). Germline CDR1 and CDR2: LGHNA and YNFKEQ. CDR3 length equals 13 residues. V was clipped by 2 bases and J by 3 bases, with 7 bases between them. CDR3: CASSQTGDTEAFF. CDR3 in DNA: TGTGCCAGCAGCCAAACAGGAGACACTGAAGCTTTCTTT.

The rearrangement uses TRBV6-5 and TRBJ1-1; possibly TRBD1 for D (6 bases). Between the trimmed V and J ends, which lost 0 bases and 4 bases, there was a span of 9 bases. This CDR3 region has 14 residues. In germline, CDR1 is MNHEY, CDR2 SVGAGI. The CDR3 DNA follows: TGTGCCAGCAGTTACTCGCAGGGGACCACTGAAGCTTTCTTT. Translated: CASSYSQGTTEAFF.

Written as DNA, the CDR3 is TGCGCCAGCAGCCAAGGCTCCCCCTCAGGGTGGCAGGAGACCCAGTACTTC. It translates to CASSQGSPSGWQETQYF. The chain employs TRBV4-1 and TRBJ2-5; tentative D call: TRBD1 (5 bases). The CDR3 totals 17 residues. With 1 base removed from V and 5 bases from J, the gap between germline ends came to 20 bases. Germline V gives CDR1 MGHRA, CDR2 YSYEKL.

The chain combines TRBV5-8 with TRBJ2-7; 8 bases are shared with TRBD2. CDR3 length: 16 amino acids. Germline V gene data show CDR1 as SGHTS and CDR2 as YDEGEE. With 4 bases clipped from V and 6 bases from J, the junction kept 15 bases outside the gene matches. CDR3 sequence reads: CASSPGGGLPGLEQYF. For the CDR3, the DNA is TGTGCCAGCAGCCCGGGAGGGGGACTCCCAGGTCTCGAGCAGTACTTC.

This CDR3 reads CASSLLQGPSTDTQYF. The DNA of the CDR3 is TGTGCCAGCAGTTTATTGCAGGGCCCGAGCACAGATACGCAGTATTTT. The chain carries TRBV28 and TRBJ2-3; possibly TRBD1 for D (5 bases). CDR3 length equals 16 residues. Per germline, CDR1 MDHEN and CDR2 SYDVKM. V lost 1 base and J lost 0, with 11 bases in between.

The chain carries TRBV2 and TRBJ2-7; TRBD2 is a possible D gene (5 bases). V was pared by 7 bases and J by 5 bases, with 18 bases between. This CDR3 has 14 amino acids. Germline values: CDR1 SNHLY, CDR2 FYNNEI. CDR3 residues: CASKADWGANEQYF. CDR3 bases: TGTGCCAGCAAAGCAGATTGGGGAGCAAACGAGCAGTACTTC.

The rearrangement uses TRBV28 and TRBJ2-7; D perhaps matches TRBD1 (5 bases). V lost 0 bases and J lost 3, with 9 bases in between. Germline values: CDR1 MDHEN, CDR2 SYDVKM. CDR3 length equals 14 residues. CDR3 nucleotide sequence: TGTGCCAGCAGTTTATGGGCAGGGCACTACGAGCAGTACTTC. It translates to CASSLWAGHYEQYF. Drawing the rest from reference TRBV28 and TRBJ2-7, the complete variable domain is DVKVTQSSRYLVKRTGEKVFLECVQDMDHENMFWYRQDPGLGLRLIYFSYDVKMKEKGDIPEGYSVSREKKERFSLILESASTNQTSMYLCASSLWAGHYEQYFGPGTRLTVT.

This clone has just a few counts. The V call is TRBV4-2, the J call TRBJ2-1; perhaps TRBD2 as D (7 bases). In germline, CDR1 is LGHNA, CDR2 YNFKEQ. Trimming removed 7 bases at V and 5 bases at J, with 18 bases between. This CDR3 is built from 15 residues. The CDR3 loop reads CASTTQAGANNEQFF. The CDR3 coding sequence is TGTGCCAGCACCACGCAGGCGGGGGCCAACAATGAGCAGTTCTTC.

The chain employs TRBV28 and TRBJ1-1; D unresolved. Looked up from germline, CDR1 is MDHEN and CDR2 is SYDVKM. With 5 bases removed from V and 4 bases from J, the gap between germline ends came to 17 bases. This CDR3 has 15 residues. CDR3 bases: TGTGCCAGCAGTGGCCCCCCTCGGGGAGCCACTGAAGCTTTCTTT. Translated, it gives CASSGPPRGATEAFF.

In nucleotides, the CDR3 is TGCAGCGTCGCGCTAGCGGGGGCCCAGCCAGATACGCAGTATTTT. It specifies CSVALAGAQPDTQYF. This chain links TRBV29-1 with TRBJ2-3; 10 nucleotides align to TRBD2. CDR3 size: 15 residues. Germline values: CDR1 SQVTM, CDR2 ANQGSEA. The V gene end was trimmed by 6 bases and the J gene end by 4 bases; junction bases not matched to a gene: 10.

Comment on this clone: Relative to the germline gene, one junction end is altered; a read error may explain this. The chain joins TRBV7-9 to TRBJ2-5; 9 bases are shared with TRBD1. Germline CDR1 and CDR2: SEHNR and FQNEAQ (reference sequence). The CDR3 covers 14 residues. DNA of the CDR3: TGTTCCAGCAGCCGGGACAGGGAGAGGGAGACCCAGTACTTC. It translates to CSSSRDRERETQYF.

This CDR3 reads CASSQAVRSSTEAFF. For the CDR3, the DNA is TGCGCCAGCAGCCAAGCCGTGCGATCGAGCACTGAAGCTTTCTTT. The chain is built from TRBV4-1 and TRBJ1-1; D remains unclear. Trimming cost V 1 base and J 4 bases, with 13 bases left between them. This CDR3 spans 15 amino acids. The germline V gene encodes CDR1 MGHRA and CDR2 YSYEKL.

This clone occurred once. The chain joins TRBV4-2 to TRBJ2-1; 10 bases are a match to TRBD2. There are 16 residues in the CDR3. Losses at the gene ends were 0 bases for V and 6 bases for J; bases not matched to a gene: 5. CDR1 is LGHNA and CDR2 is YNFKEQ in the germline V gene. The CDR3 loop is CASSQEAGGPGNEQFF. Here the CDR3 DNA reads TGTGCCAGCAGCCAAGAAGCGGGGGGGCCGGGCAATGAGCAGTTCTTC.

The J gene is TRBJ2-7, the V gene TRBV4-1, with 7 bases identical to TRBD1. Germline V gene data show CDR1 as MGHRA and CDR2 as YSYEKL. Trimming at V came to 1 base and at J to 4 bases, leaving 7 bases not matched to a gene. CDR3 length: 15 residues. CDR3 residues: CASSQVKGAIYEQYF. Here the CDR3 DNA reads TGCGCCAGCAGCCAAGTCAAGGGGGCGATTTACGAGCAGTACTTC.

This chain joins TRBV5-1 and TRBJ1-3; the D is unclear. Germline CDR1 reads SGHRS; CDR2 reads YFSETQ. The CDR3 length is 16 residues. V was clipped by 3 bases and J by 0 bases, with 13 bases between them. The CDR3 nucleotides are TGCGCCAGCAGCTCAGGCAGCCTGAGCTCTGGAAACACCATATATTTT. It encodes CASSSGSLSSGNTIYF.

The chain carries TRBV5-4 and TRBJ2-1; maybe TRBD1 (6 bases). The V end lost 2 bases, the J end lost 5 bases, and 8 bases lay between the germline ends. Germline-derived CDR1 and CDR2 are SGHNT and YYREEE (reference sequence). This CDR3 has 13 amino acids. The CDR3 reads CASSLQGDNEQFF. In DNA, the CDR3 is TGTGCCAGCAGCTTACAGGGTGACAATGAGCAGTTCTTC.

This clone was detected a few times. The CDR3 sequence: CASSSGYLAFF. CDR3 DNA sequence: TGTGCCAGTAGTTCAGGGTATCTAGCTTTCTTT. This chain links TRBV19 with TRBJ1-1; possibly TRBD1 for D (5 bases). Germline loops: CDR1 LNHDA, CDR2 SQIVND (reference sequence). V gave up 5 bases and J gave up 10 bases, with 11 bases separating them. This CDR3 comprises 11 residues. The full variable domain, in which reference TRBV19 and TRBJ1-1 provide the parts outside the CDR3, is DGGITQSPKYLFRKEGQNVTLSCEQNLNHDAMYWYRQDPGQGLRLIYYSQIVNDFQKGDIAEGYSVSREKKESFPLTVTSAQKNPTAFYLCASSSGYLAFFGQGTRLTVV.

The sample holds one count of this clone. The J gene is TRBJ2-5, the V gene TRBV2; 15 bases agree with TRBD2. The CDR3 is made up of 16 amino acids. J gave up 1 base and V 3 bases, and 0 bases lay outside the gene matches. Per germline, CDR1 SNHLY and CDR2 FYNNEI. CDR3 sequence reads: CASSEGLAGGQETQYF. The CDR3, as DNA: TGTGCCAGCAGTGAGGGACTAGCGGGGGGCCAAGAGACCCAGTACTTC.

The chain employs TRBV4-3 and TRBJ2-7; D unresolved. The CDR3 loop spans 16 amino acids. V gave up 0 bases and J gave up 0 bases, with 12 bases separating them. Per the germline V gene, CDR1 is LGHNA and CDR2 is YSLEER. In DNA, the CDR3 is TGCGCCAGCAGCCAAGAGACTTCCTCATCCTCCTACGAGCAGTACTTC. Encoded protein: CASSQETSSSSYEQYF.

Concerning this clone itself: The germline gene is not matched at one end of the junction; a read error may be the cause. At the DNA level, this CDR3 is encoded by other sequences in the same sample as well. V gene TRBV7-7 combines with J gene TRBJ2-5; unclear D gene. Germline V gene lookup returns CDR1 SSHAT and CDR2 FNYEAQ (reference sequence). The CDR3 covers 11 residues. The CDR3 region has the DNA TGTGCTAGCAGCTCCGGGGAGACCCAGTACTTC. Translating gives CASSSGETQYF.

This clone occurred a few times. The chain is built from TRBV6-1 and TRBJ1-6; 9 positions agree with TRBD1. V was clipped by 5 bases and J by 13 bases; unmatched bases: 9. The CDR3 covers 14 residues. The germline V gene has CDR1 MNHNS and CDR2 SASEGT. CDR3 in DNA: TGTGCCAGCAGTTCGGACAGGGGTCTATCCCCCCTCCACTTT. It translates to CASSSDRGLSPLHF.

The V call is TRBV13, the J call TRBJ2-7, with TRBD1 as a possible D gene (5 bases). The germline gives CDR1 PRHDT, CDR2 FYEKMQ (reference sequence). Deletions cut 3 bases from V and 2 bases from J, with 8 bases between. This CDR3 region has 13 residues. CDR3 bases: TGTGCCAGCAGCTTGGCAGGGACCTACGAGCAGTACTTC. Protein sequence: CASSLAGTYEQYF.

This clone was picked up a small number of times. The rearrangement uses TRBV7-9 and TRBJ2-1, with a tentative D call TRBD2 (5 bases). The germline V gene has CDR1 SEHNR and CDR2 FQNEAQ (reference sequence). Between the trimmed V and J ends, which lost 5 bases and 6 bases, there was a span of 17 bases. This CDR3 spans 15 amino acids. CDR3 protein: CASSPRASPANEQFF. The CDR3 coding sequence is TGTGCCAGCAGCCCGCGGGCGTCCCCGGCCAATGAGCAGTTCTTC.

V usage is TRBV6-5 and J usage is TRBJ1-2; D unclear. The germline V and J ends were trimmed by 3 bases and 2 bases, with 10 bases remaining between them. Germline V gene data show CDR1 as MNHEY and CDR2 as SVGAGI. There are 14 residues in the CDR3. For the CDR3, the DNA is TGTGCCAGCAGTTATTTCTTAGAGAACTATGGCTACACCTTC. Amino acid sequence: CASSYFLENYGYTF.

The CDR3 DNA reads as TGTGCCAGCAGCAACGGGGGAAGCTCCTACAATGAGCAGTTCTTC. It yields the protein CASSNGGSSYNEQFF. This sequence joins TRBV5-4 and TRBJ2-1; tentatively, D is TRBD2 (6 bases). Trimming removed 4 bases from V and 0 bases from J, with 11 bases in between. The CDR3 runs to 15 residues. The germline V gene has CDR1 SGHNT and CDR2 YYREEE (reference sequence).

V and J are TRBV2 and TRBJ1-5; unclear D gene. The V end was cut by 3 bases, the J end by 5 bases, with 14 bases between. The CDR3 contains 15 residues. CDR1 and CDR2 (germline): SNHLY, FYNNEI. The CDR3 region has the DNA TGTGCCAGCAGTGATTCGGGGTCCCGATATCAGCCCCAGCATTTT. As protein: CASSDSGSRYQPQHF.